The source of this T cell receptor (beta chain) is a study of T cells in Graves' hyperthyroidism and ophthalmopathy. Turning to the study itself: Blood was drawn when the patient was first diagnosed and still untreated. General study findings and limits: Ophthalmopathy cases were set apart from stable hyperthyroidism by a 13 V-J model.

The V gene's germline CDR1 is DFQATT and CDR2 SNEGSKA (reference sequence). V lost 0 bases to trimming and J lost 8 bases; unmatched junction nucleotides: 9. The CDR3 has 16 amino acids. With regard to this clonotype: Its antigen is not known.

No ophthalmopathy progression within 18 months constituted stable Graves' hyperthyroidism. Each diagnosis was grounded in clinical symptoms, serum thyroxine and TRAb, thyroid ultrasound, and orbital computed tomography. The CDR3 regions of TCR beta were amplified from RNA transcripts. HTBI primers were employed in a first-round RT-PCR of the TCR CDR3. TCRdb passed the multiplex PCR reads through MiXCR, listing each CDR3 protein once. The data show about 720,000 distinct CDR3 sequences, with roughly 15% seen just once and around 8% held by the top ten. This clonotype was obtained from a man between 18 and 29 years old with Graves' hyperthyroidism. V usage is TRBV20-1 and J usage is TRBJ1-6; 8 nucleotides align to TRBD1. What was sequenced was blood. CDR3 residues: CSARDPRRGHDSPLHF. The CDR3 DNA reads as TGCAGTGCTAGAGATCCCCGCAGGGGGCATGATTCACCCCTCCACTTT.